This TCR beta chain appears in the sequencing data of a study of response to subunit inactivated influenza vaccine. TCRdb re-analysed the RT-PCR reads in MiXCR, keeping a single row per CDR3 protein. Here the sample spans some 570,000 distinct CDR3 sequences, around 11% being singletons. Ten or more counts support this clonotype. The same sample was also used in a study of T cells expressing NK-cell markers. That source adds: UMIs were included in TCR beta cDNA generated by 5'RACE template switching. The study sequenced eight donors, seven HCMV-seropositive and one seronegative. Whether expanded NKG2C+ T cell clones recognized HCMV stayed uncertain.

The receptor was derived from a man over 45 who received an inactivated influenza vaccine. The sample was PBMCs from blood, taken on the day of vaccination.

The CDR3 nucleotides read TGTGCCAGCAGCTCACCACCCGGGACAGGTCGTACAGATACGCAGTATTTT. This translates into CASSSPPGTGRTDTQYF. This rearrangement joins TRBV7-2 to TRBJ2-3; 8 nucleotides agree with TRBD1. V was pared by 4 bases and J by 3 bases, with 12 bases of the junction left unmatched. The CDR3 has 17 amino acids. Looked up from germline, CDR1 is SGHTA and CDR2 is FQGNSA.